What follows are 17 T cell receptor beta chains derived from one specimen sequenced in a study of T cells expressing NK-cell markers. No DNA is given; TCRdb re-called the 5' RACE reads and lists each CDR3 protein once. This sample's table reports some 460,000 distinct CDR3 sequences. Sequencing used blood T cells: a sorted CD56 or NKG2C T cell subset, CD4+ or CD8+ T cells, or bulk PBMC T cells (not recorded which). These receptors came from a woman in her forties or fifties in good health.

The chain couples TRBV5-5 to TRBJ2-1; TCRdb names TRBD2, which stays unverified in the absence of DNA. CDR1 is SGHKS, CDR2 YYEKEE, per germline (reference sequence). The CDR3 contains 14 residues. The CDR3 loop reads CASSGSGISNEQFF.

The CDR3 spells CASSRTTGIGTGELFF. The V gene is TRBV14, the J gene TRBJ2-2; TCRdb lists TRBD1, though no DNA is available to test this call. Germline CDR1 reads SGHDN; CDR2 reads FVKESK. The CDR3 totals 16 residues.

The chain employs TRBV28 and TRBJ2-1; TCRdb selects TRBD2, and the lack of DNA leaves this call unchecked. CDR1 and CDR2 from the germline V gene are MDHEN and SYDVKM. The CDR3 consists of 15 residues. The CDR3 loop is CASRPIAEAYNEQFF.

The chain combines TRBV10-3 with TRBJ1-3; the TCRdb call, TRBD1, lacks DNA for checking. This CDR3 spans 14 amino acids. Germline CDR1 and CDR2: ENHRY and SYGVKD. CDR3 protein: CAISGDRGGNTIYF.

V usage is TRBV11-3 and J usage is TRBJ2-3. Germline V lookup: CDR1 SGHNT, CDR2 YENEEA. The CDR3 loop spans 15 amino acids. CDR3 sequence reads: CASSPSVSSTDTQYF.

The chain recombines TRBV13 with TRBJ2-5; there is no DNA to check the TCRdb D call of TRBD1. CDR3 length equals 16 residues. Germline V lookup: CDR1 PRHDT, CDR2 FYEKMQ (reference sequence). This CDR3 is CASSLEGGPRKRTQYF.

The V call is TRBV12-3 or TRBV12-4, the J call TRBJ2-7; TCRdb names TRBD2, which stays unverified in the absence of DNA. This CDR3 is built from 15 residues. The CDR3 region is CASRREGALLGEQYF.

The chain employs TRBV4-1 and TRBJ2-6; absent DNA, TCRdb's TRBD2 call cannot be checked. The CDR3 totals 18 residues. The germline V gene encodes CDR1 MGHRA and CDR2 YSYEKL. CDR3 sequence reads: CASSPSGSGLSGANVLTF.

V and J are TRBV11-2 and TRBJ2-3; TCRdb's D call of TRBD2 is untestable without DNA. Per the germline V gene, CDR1 is SGHAT and CDR2 is FQNNGV. The CDR3 has 17 amino acids. The CDR3 spells CASSLFKLAGSTDTQYF.

The chain combines TRBV9 with TRBJ2-5. The CDR3 sequence is 18 residues long. Germline CDR1 reads SGDLS; CDR2 reads YYNGEE. CDR3 sequence reads: CASSPSTRDSWGKETQYF. Supplemented by reference TRBV9 and TRBJ2-5, the full variable domain reads DSGVTQTPKHLITATGQRVTLRCSPRSGDLSVYWYQQSLDQGLQFLIQYYNGEERAKGNILERFSAQQFPDLHSELNLSSLELGDSALYFCASSPSTRDSWGKETQYFGPGTRLLVL.

V gene TRBV6-2 or TRBV6-3 combines with J gene TRBJ1-4. The CDR3 length is 12 residues. Germline assignment: CDR1 MNHEY and CDR2 SVGEGT. The CDR3: CASSTTNEKLFF.

The chain combines TRBV5-5 with TRBJ2-3; TCRdb gives TRBD1 as the D gene, but with no DNA this cannot be confirmed. The CDR3 covers 17 residues. CDR1 is SGHKS, CDR2 YYEKEE, per germline (reference sequence). CDR3 loop: CASSPLRGRGSTDTQYF.

The chain combines TRBV5-1 with TRBJ2-7; TCRdb designates TRBD2, a call that cannot be tested without DNA. Germline lookup yields CDR1 SGHRS and CDR2 YFSETQ. The CDR3 has 14 amino acids. The CDR3 here is CASSWSGSVYEQYF.

The gene calls are TRBV5-1 and TRBJ2-1. CDR1 is SGHRS, CDR2 YFSETQ, per germline. This CDR3 contains 17 residues. The CDR3 is CASSLAGRVANNNEQFF.

The chain recombines TRBV12-3 or TRBV12-4 with TRBJ2-7; TCRdb proposes TRBD2, but this gene call is untestable without DNA. The CDR3 loop spans 13 amino acids. This CDR3 reads CASRPGLYYEQYF.

The chain uses TRBV28 and TRBJ2-2. This CDR3 is 14 amino acids long. Germline V lookup: CDR1 MDHEN, CDR2 SYDVKM. The CDR3 reads CASSFSEWAGELFF.

The gene calls are TRBV6-5 and TRBJ2-1; the TCRdb D gene call, TRBD2, has no DNA to confirm it. Per germline, CDR1 MNHEY and CDR2 SVGAGI. This CDR3 comprises 13 residues. CDR3 in amino acids: CASRRTSGNEQFF.